The 30 T cell receptor beta chains below all came from one sample that was sequenced in a study of technical replicates of blood from several donors. The data were produced by immunoSEQ multiplex PCR, yet TCRdb's version contains in-frame clones alone and is incomplete. The data contain over 70,000 clones, 95% of them singletons. The sample taken for sequencing was T cells isolated from PBMCs. These receptors originate from a human donor in good health.

The chain has TRBV5-4 and TRBJ2-3; TRBD1 aligns across 9 bases. Germline V CDR1 and CDR2: SGHNT, YYREEE (reference sequence). V was clipped by 0 bases and J by 2 bases; unmatched bases: 4. This CDR3 spans 16 amino acids. Here the CDR3 reads CASSLGGQGFTDTQYF. The CDR3 nucleotides are TGTGCCAGCAGCTTGGGGGGACAGGGATTCACAGATACGCAGTATTTT.

The V call is TRBV7-9, the J call TRBJ2-1; TRBD2 agrees at 8 bases. Germline CDR1 is SEHNR and CDR2 is FQNEAQ (reference sequence). Trimming took 8 bases from V and 5 from J; bases not matched to a gene: 5. The CDR3 extends over 13 amino acids. CDR3 sequence (DNA): TGTGCCAGCGAAGGGACTAGAAACAATGAGCAGTTCTTC. Translation: CASEGTRNNEQFF.

The chain employs TRBV6-1 and TRBJ2-1; D is undetermined. Trimming took 4 bases from V and 6 from J, leaving 10 bases between them. Germline values: CDR1 MNHNS, CDR2 SASEGT. The CDR3 totals 13 residues. In DNA form, the CDR3 reads TGTGCCAGCAGTGGATACTACCTCAATGAGCAGTTCTTC. Protein product: CASSGYYLNEQFF.

The chain uses TRBV10-1 and TRBJ2-7; 9 bases align to TRBD1. Per germline, CDR1 WNHNN and CDR2 SYGVQD (reference sequence). The junction had 4 bases not matched to a gene; V was cut back by 6 bases and J by 4 bases. This CDR3 spans 13 amino acids. CDR3 in amino acids: CASSSGTGYEQYF. The CDR3 DNA reads TGCGCCAGCAGCTCCGGGACAGGGTACGAGCAGTACTTC.

This clone was recorded only once. The V call is TRBV11-3, the J call TRBJ1-2; D gene ambiguous. CDR1 is SGHNT, CDR2 YENEEA, per germline. This CDR3 region has 14 residues. Trimming took off 0 bases at V and 6 bases at J, with 11 bases between the two ends. This CDR3 reads CASSLDPRVDGYTF. In nucleotides, the CDR3 is TGTGCCAGCAGCTTAGATCCCCGGGTGGATGGCTACACCTTC.

The chain couples TRBV19 to TRBJ2-3; 9 nucleotides line up with TRBD1. The CDR3 spans 16 residues. The junction had 8 bases not matched to a gene; V was cut back by 5 bases and J by 2 bases. Per germline, CDR1 LNHDA and CDR2 SQIVND (reference sequence). CDR3 sequence: CASSPARDRVTDTQYF. The CDR3 DNA is TGTGCCAGTAGTCCAGCCCGGGACAGGGTCACAGATACGCAGTATTTT.

This rearrangement joins TRBV5-1 to TRBJ2-6; D unclear. CDR3 length: 15 residues. The germline V and J ends were trimmed by 0 bases and 0 bases, with 4 bases remaining between them. Germline values: CDR1 SGHRS, CDR2 YFSETQ. CDR3 sequence reads: CASSLAGSGANVLTF. DNA of the CDR3: TGCGCCAGCAGCTTGGCCGGCTCTGGGGCCAACGTCCTGACTTTC.

The chain uses TRBV5-1 and TRBJ2-1; 11 bases fit TRBD2. The CDR3 spans 15 residues. The germline V gene has CDR1 SGHRS and CDR2 YFSETQ. The ends lost 2 bases at V and 3 bases at J; junction bases unmatched: 1. The CDR3: CASSFGTSGYNEQFF. CDR3 in DNA: TGCGCCAGCAGCTTTGGGACTAGCGGCTACAATGAGCAGTTCTTC.

The CDR3 reads CASPPGGVLTDTQYF. CDR3 in DNA: TGTGCCAGCCCCCCGGGAGGGGTCCTTACAGATACGCAGTATTTT. The J gene is TRBJ2-3, the V gene TRBV28; TRBD2 matches 8 bases. CDR3 size: 15 residues. The ends lost 8 bases at V and 3 bases at J; junction bases unmatched: 10. Germline assignment: CDR1 MDHEN and CDR2 SYDVKM. The whole variable domain, filled in from reference TRBV28 and TRBJ2-3, reads DVKVTQSSRYLVKRTGEKVFLECVQDMDHENMFWYRQDPGLGLRLIYFSYDVKMKEKGDIPEGYSVSREKKERFSLILESASTNQTSMYLCASPPGGVLTDTQYFGPGTRLTVL.

The chain is built from TRBV6-5 and TRBJ1-5; tentatively, D is TRBD1 (6 bases). Germline values: CDR1 MNHEY, CDR2 SVGAGI. Deletions cut 2 bases from V and 3 bases from J, with 11 bases between. The CDR3 extends over 15 amino acids. The chain's CDR3 is CASSYLQGSNQPQHF. CDR3 sequence (DNA): TGTGCCAGCAGTTACCTCCAGGGGTCCAATCAGCCCCAGCATTTT.

The V gene is TRBV28, the J gene TRBJ1-3, with TRBD1 matching 8 bases. V gave up 4 bases and J gave up 5 bases; unmatched junction bases: 7. This CDR3 region has 15 residues. Germline CDR1 and CDR2: MDHEN and SYDVKM. The CDR3 DNA follows: TGTGCCAGCAGTTCGACGGACAGGGAGAGAAACACCATATATTTT. This codes for CASSSTDRERNTIYF.

This chain joins TRBV5-6 and TRBJ1-1; possibly TRBD1 for D (6 bases). Germline lookup yields CDR1 SGHDT and CDR2 YYEEEE. The CDR3 totals 14 residues. V was shortened by 2 bases and J by 3 bases, with 11 bases between the two germline ends. The CDR3 here is CASSLDRLDTEAFF. CDR3 coding DNA: TGTGCCAGCAGCTTAGACAGGCTTGACACTGAAGCTTTCTTT. Looking up the rest from reference TRBV5-6 and TRBJ1-1 gives the full variable domain: DAGVTQSPTHLIKTRGQQVTLRCSPKSGHDTVSWYQQALGQGPQFIFQYYEEEERQRGNFPDRFSGHQFPNYSSELNVNALLLGDSALYLCASSLDRLDTEAFFGQGTRLTVV.

The rearrangement joins TRBV7-9 to TRBJ1-3; weak D call: TRBD1 (6 bases). The germline CDR1 and CDR2 sequences are SEHNR and FQNEAQ (reference sequence). V was pared by 1 base and J by 11 bases, with 9 bases between. The CDR3 has 12 residues. Here the CDR3 reads CASSLEGGAIYF. For the CDR3, the DNA is TGTGCCAGCAGCTTAGAGGGGGGGGCCATATATTTT.

The chain combines TRBV19 with TRBJ2-7; 10 positions match TRBD2. Germline V gene sequence: CDR1 LNHDA, CDR2 SQIVND (reference sequence). The CDR3 totals 15 residues. The junction had 6 bases not matched to a gene; V was cut back by 5 bases and J by 2 bases. The CDR3 region has the DNA TGTGCCAGTAGTTTTGGACTAGCGGCCACCTACGAGCAGTACTTC. It translates to CASSFGLAATYEQYF.

This chain links TRBV6-5 with TRBJ1-4; no definite D call. The length of the CDR3 is 13 residues. Trimming took off 2 bases at V and 5 bases at J, with 6 bases between the two ends. Germline V gene data show CDR1 as MNHEY and CDR2 as SVGAGI. CDR3 in amino acids: CASSYQKNEKLFF. Written as DNA, the CDR3 is TGTGCCAGCAGTTACCAGAAAAATGAAAAACTGTTTTTT.

The chain links TRBV30 to TRBJ1-4, with 7 bases lining up with TRBD1. V shed 0 bases and J 8 bases; nucleotides not matched to a gene: 3. CDR1 and CDR2 (germline): GTSNPN, SVGIG (reference sequence). CDR3 length: 13 amino acids. For the CDR3, the DNA is TGTGCCTGGAGTGTAACAGGGGCCGAAAAACTGTTTTTT. This gives the protein CAWSVTGAEKLFF.

This sequence joins TRBV7-7 and TRBJ2-7; D is unclear. The CDR3 extends over 13 amino acids. The V gene lost 0 bases and the J gene lost 4 bases, with 7 bases spanning the gap. In germline, CDR1 is SSHAT, CDR2 FNYEAQ (reference sequence). The CDR3 DNA follows: TGTGCCAGCAGCTTAGCCGGAGATTACGAGCAGTACTTC. Amino acids: CASSLAGDYEQYF.

This chain links TRBV9 with TRBJ2-2, with a tentative D call TRBD1 (5 bases). V shed 1 base and J shed 4 bases, with 14 bases lying between them. The length of the CDR3 is 16 residues. The V gene's germline CDR1 is SGDLS and CDR2 YYNGEE. The DNA of the CDR3 is TGTGCCAGCAGCGTATCGGCAGGGATTGGCACCGGGGAGCTGTTTTTT. This gives the protein CASSVSAGIGTGELFF.

This chain links TRBV10-2 with TRBJ1-3; the D is unclear. Germline V gene sequence: CDR1 WSHSY, CDR2 SAAADI. Trimming left V 2 bases short and J 0 bases short, with 8 bases between. The CDR3 has 15 amino acids. Here the CDR3 DNA reads TGCGCCAGCAGTGAGGGGCAGCTCTCTGGAAACACCATATATTTT. Its translation is CASSEGQLSGNTIYF.

This sequence joins TRBV19 and TRBJ1-5; the D gene is possibly TRBD1 (5 bases). Germline loops: CDR1 LNHDA, CDR2 SQIVND (reference sequence). Trimming took off 7 bases at V and 7 bases at J, with 14 bases between the two ends. This CDR3 has 13 amino acids. This CDR3 is CASTIGGGQPQHF. The CDR3 coding sequence is TGTGCCAGTACCATTGGGGGGGGGCAGCCCCAGCATTTT.

The genes are TRBV28 and TRBJ2-4, with 8 bases matching TRBD2. This CDR3 is built from 14 residues. V lost 5 bases and J lost 6; bases outside the gene matches: 6. CDR1 is MDHEN, CDR2 SYDVKM, per germline. The CDR3 here is CASSLTSAGNIQYF. The CDR3, as DNA: TGTGCCAGCAGTCTGACTAGCGCGGGAAACATTCAGTACTTC.

V and J are TRBV28 and TRBJ2-2, with 8 bases lining up with TRBD1. This CDR3 has 16 amino acids. Germline V gene sequence: CDR1 MDHEN, CDR2 SYDVKM. Trimming at V came to 7 bases and at J to 2 bases, leaving 9 bases not matched to a gene. CDR3: CASTTGAKINTGELFF. CDR3 nucleotide sequence: TGTGCCAGCACGACAGGGGCGAAAATAAACACCGGGGAGCTGTTTTTT. The variable domain in full, completed from reference TRBV28 and TRBJ2-2, reads DVKVTQSSRYLVKRTGEKVFLECVQDMDHENMFWYRQDPGLGLRLIYFSYDVKMKEKGDIPEGYSVSREKKERFSLILESASTNQTSMYLCASTTGAKINTGELFFGEGSRLTVL.

As DNA, the CDR3 is TGTGCCTGGAGTGTAGCTTTCCTTTCTGAGCAGTACTTC. Translated, it gives CAWSVAFLSEQYF. The chain is built from TRBV30 and TRBJ2-7; D not certain. The CDR3 loop spans 13 amino acids. Deletions cut 0 bases from V and 7 bases from J, with 13 bases between. Germline V CDR1 and CDR2: GTSNPN, SVGIG (reference sequence).

The chain joins TRBV9 to TRBJ1-4, with TRBD1 as a possible D gene (5 bases). Germline V gene lookup returns CDR1 SGDLS and CDR2 YYNGEE. The V end was cut by 1 base, the J end by 7 bases, with 23 bases between. This CDR3 region has 18 residues. DNA of the CDR3: TGTGCCAGCAGCGTAAAGCTCCGGGGGAAACGGGAGGGTGAAAAACTGTTTTTT. Its protein product is CASSVKLRGKREGEKLFF. Filled out from reference TRBV9 and TRBJ1-4, the complete variable domain reads DSGVTQTPKHLITATGQRVTLRCSPRSGDLSVYWYQQSLDQGLQFLIQYYNGEERAKGNILERFSAQQFPDLHSELNLSSLELGDSALYFCASSVKLRGKREGEKLFFGSGTQLSVL.

J is TRBJ2-1 and V is TRBV4-1; 8 bases agree with TRBD1. The germline gives CDR1 MGHRA, CDR2 YSYEKL. J gave up 7 bases and V 0 bases, and 5 bases lay outside the gene matches. This CDR3 comprises 15 residues. The CDR3 here is CASSQDPRQGNEQFF. For the CDR3, the DNA is TGCGCCAGCAGCCAAGACCCCCGACAGGGGAATGAGCAGTTCTTC.

The chain is built from TRBV7-3 and TRBJ2-1; 11 bases align to TRBD1. CDR3 length: 15 amino acids. Germline CDR1 and CDR2: SGHTA and FQGTGA. The junction had 6 bases not matched to a gene; V was cut back by 5 bases and J by 6 bases. As DNA, the CDR3 is TGTGCCAGCAGCCAGGGACAGGGGGGTATCAATGAGCAGTTCTTC. Amino acid sequence: CASSQGQGGINEQFF. Using reference TRBV7-3 and TRBJ2-1 for the parts outside the CDR3, the full variable domain is GAGVSQTPSNKVTEKGKYVELRCDPISGHTALYWYRQSLGQGPEFLIYFQGTGAADDSGLPNDRFFAVRPEGSVSTLKIQRTERGDSAVYLCASSQGQGGINEQFFGPGTRLTVL.

This chain uses TRBV29-1 with TRBJ1-1; no reliable D call. The ends were cut back, 7 bases at V and 2 bases at J, with 17 bases in the middle. The germline V gene has CDR1 SQVTM and CDR2 ANQGSEA. This CDR3 contains 14 residues. In nucleotides, the CDR3 is TGCAGCGCATTCGCCACGGGAAGCAACACTGAAGCTTTCTTT. Its translation is CSAFATGSNTEAFF.

This chain connects TRBV5-6 to TRBJ1-2; no firm D call. The germline V gene encodes CDR1 SGHDT and CDR2 YYEEEE. This CDR3 is 14 amino acids long. The ends were cut back, 4 bases at V and 1 base at J, with 11 bases in the middle. The CDR3: CASSPTHLNYGYTF. Here the CDR3 DNA reads TGTGCCAGCAGCCCGACTCACCTTAACTATGGCTACACCTTC.

V is TRBV5-5 and J is TRBJ1-5; D is uncertain. Looked up from germline, CDR1 is SGHKS and CDR2 is YYEKEE (reference sequence). This CDR3 is 15 amino acids long. Trimming removed 0 bases from V and 1 base from J, with 8 bases in between. CDR3 loop: CASSLERGSNQPQHF. CDR3 DNA sequence: TGTGCCAGCAGCTTGGAGAGAGGGAGCAATCAGCCCCAGCATTTT.

The chain carries TRBV10-3 and TRBJ2-3; TRBD1 agrees at 8 bases. Germline V gives CDR1 ENHRY, CDR2 SYGVKD. This CDR3 has 12 amino acids. V dropped 9 bases and J dropped 5; count of bases not matched to a gene: 4. The CDR3 protein is CAIGQGLDTQYF. The CDR3 nucleotides read TGTGCCATTGGACAGGGACTAGATACGCAGTATTTT.